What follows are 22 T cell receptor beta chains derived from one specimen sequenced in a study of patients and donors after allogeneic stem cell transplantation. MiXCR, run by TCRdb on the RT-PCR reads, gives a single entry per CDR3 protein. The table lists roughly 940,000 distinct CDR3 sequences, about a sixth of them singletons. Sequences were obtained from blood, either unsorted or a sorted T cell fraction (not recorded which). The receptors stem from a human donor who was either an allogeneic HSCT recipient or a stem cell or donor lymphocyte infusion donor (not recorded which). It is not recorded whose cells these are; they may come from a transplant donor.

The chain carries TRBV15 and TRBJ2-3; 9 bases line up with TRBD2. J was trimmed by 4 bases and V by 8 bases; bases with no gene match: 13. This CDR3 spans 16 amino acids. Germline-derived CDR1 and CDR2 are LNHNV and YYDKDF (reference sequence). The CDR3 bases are TGTGCCACCTACCCTACTAGGATAGCGGGAGCAGATACGCAGTATTTT. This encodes CATYPTRIAGADTQYF. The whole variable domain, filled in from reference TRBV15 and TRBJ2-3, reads DAMVIQNPRYQVTQFGKPVTLSCSQTLNHNVMYWYQQKSSQAPKLLFHYYDKDFNNEADTPDNFQSRRPNTSFCFLDIRSPGLGDTAMYLCATYPTRIAGADTQYFGPGTRLTVL.

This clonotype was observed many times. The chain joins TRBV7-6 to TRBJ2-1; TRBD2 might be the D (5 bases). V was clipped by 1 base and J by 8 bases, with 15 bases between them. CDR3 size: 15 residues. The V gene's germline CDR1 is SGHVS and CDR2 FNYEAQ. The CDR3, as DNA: TGTGCCAGCAGCTTAGACGGGCTAGCATTCTATGAGCAGTTCTTC. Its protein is CASSLDGLAFYEQFF.

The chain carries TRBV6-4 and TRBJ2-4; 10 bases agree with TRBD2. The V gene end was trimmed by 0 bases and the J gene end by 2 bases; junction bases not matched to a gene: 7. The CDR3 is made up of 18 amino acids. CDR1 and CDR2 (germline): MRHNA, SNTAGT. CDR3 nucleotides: TGTGCCAGCAGTGACTCGAGCGGGAGGGCCGGATCCAAAAACATTCAGTACTTC. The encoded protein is CASSDSSGRAGSKNIQYF.

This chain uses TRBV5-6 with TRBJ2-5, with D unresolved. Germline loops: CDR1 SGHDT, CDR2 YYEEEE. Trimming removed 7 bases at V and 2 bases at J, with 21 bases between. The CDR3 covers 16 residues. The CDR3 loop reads CASSRPGPTQQETQYF. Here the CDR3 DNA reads TGTGCCAGCTCCCGTCCCGGGCCTACCCAACAAGAGACCCAGTACTTC.

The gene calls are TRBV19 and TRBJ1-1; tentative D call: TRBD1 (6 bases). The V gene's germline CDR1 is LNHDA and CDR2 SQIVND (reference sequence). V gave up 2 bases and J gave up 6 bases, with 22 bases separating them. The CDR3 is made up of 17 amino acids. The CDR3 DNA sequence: TGTGCCAGTAGTATAAAGAGGAGGGGCAGGGGTAACGCTGAAGCTTTCTTT. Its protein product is CASSIKRRGRGNAEAFF.

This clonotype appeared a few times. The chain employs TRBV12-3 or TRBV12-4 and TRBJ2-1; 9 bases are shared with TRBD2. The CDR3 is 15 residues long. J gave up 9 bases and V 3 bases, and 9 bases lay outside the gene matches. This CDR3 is CASSLGSGSSAEQFF. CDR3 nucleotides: TGTGCCAGCAGTTTGGGTAGCGGGAGTTCGGCTGAGCAGTTCTTC.

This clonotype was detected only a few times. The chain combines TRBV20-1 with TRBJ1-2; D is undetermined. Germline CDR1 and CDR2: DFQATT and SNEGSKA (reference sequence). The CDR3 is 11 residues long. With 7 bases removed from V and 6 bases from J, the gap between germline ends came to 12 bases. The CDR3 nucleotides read TGCAGTGACAAGGATTTAGATGGCTACACCTTC. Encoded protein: CSDKDLDGYTF.

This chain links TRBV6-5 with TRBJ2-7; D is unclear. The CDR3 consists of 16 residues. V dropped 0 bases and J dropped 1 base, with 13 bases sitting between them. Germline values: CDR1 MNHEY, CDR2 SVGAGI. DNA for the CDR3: TGTGCCAGCAGTTACTCGTTCACAGTTGGTTCCTACGAGCAGTACTTC. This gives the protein CASSYSFTVGSYEQYF.

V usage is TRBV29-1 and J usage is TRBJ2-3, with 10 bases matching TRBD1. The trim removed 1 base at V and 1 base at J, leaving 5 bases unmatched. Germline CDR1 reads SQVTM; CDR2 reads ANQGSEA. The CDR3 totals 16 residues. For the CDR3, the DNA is TGCAGCGTTGAAGCTTCAGGGACAGGGGGCACAGATACGCAGTATTTT. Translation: CSVEASGTGGTDTQYF.

The CDR3 DNA sequence: TGTGCCATTCTAGAGAGGGATTTCTACGAGCAGTACTTC. It codes for CAILERDFYEQYF. This chain links TRBV6-1 with TRBJ2-7; TRBD2 is a possible D gene (5 bases). Trimming left V 10 bases short and J 3 bases short, with 16 bases between. The CDR3 consists of 13 residues. CDR1 is MNHNS, CDR2 SASEGT, per germline.

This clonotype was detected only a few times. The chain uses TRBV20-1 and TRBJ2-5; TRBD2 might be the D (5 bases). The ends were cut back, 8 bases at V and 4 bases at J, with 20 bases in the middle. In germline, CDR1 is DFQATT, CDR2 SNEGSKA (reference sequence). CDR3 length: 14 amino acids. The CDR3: CSTERPSEGETQYF. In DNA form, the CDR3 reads TGCAGTACCGAGAGGCCCAGCGAGGGAGAGACCCAGTACTTC.

The CDR3 protein is CASSFSRVSPQPQHF. The CDR3 DNA is TGTGCCAGCAGCTTTTCCAGGGTTTCGCCTCAGCCCCAGCATTTT. This chain links TRBV7-8 with TRBJ1-5, with D possibly being TRBD1 (5 bases). V was cut by 3 bases and J by 6 bases, with 15 bases left in between. CDR3 size: 15 residues. CDR1 and CDR2 from the germline V gene are SGHVS and FQNEAQ.

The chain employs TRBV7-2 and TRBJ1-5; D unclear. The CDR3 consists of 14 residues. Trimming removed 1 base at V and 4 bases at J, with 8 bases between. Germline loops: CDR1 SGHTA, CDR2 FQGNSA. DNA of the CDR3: TGTGCCAGCAGCTTAGGGCTAGAGAATCAGCCCCAGCATTTT. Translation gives CASSLGLENQPQHF.

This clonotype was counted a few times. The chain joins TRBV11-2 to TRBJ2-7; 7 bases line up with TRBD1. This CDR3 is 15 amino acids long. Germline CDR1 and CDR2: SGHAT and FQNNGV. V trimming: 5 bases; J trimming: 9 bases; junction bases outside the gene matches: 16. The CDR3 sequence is CASSRPGQSTKGQYF. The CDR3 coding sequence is TGTGCCAGCAGCCGGCCGGGACAGTCTACGAAGGGGCAGTACTTC.

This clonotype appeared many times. The CDR3 DNA reads TGTGCCAGCAGATTAAACCGGGGTTACAATGAGCAGTTCTTC. Its protein is CASRLNRGYNEQFF. The J gene is TRBJ2-1, the V gene TRBV7-9; perhaps TRBD2 as D (5 bases). The V gene's germline CDR1 is SEHNR and CDR2 FQNEAQ (reference sequence). V gave up 6 bases and J gave up 4 bases, with 13 bases separating them. CDR3 size: 14 residues. The complete variable domain, with remaining parts taken from reference TRBV7-9 and TRBJ2-1, reads DTGVSQNPRHKITKRGQNVTFRCDPISEHNRLYWYRQTLGQGPEFLTYFQNEAQLEKSRLLSDRFSAERPKGSFSTLEIQRTEQGDSAMYLCASRLNRGYNEQFFGPGTRLTVL.

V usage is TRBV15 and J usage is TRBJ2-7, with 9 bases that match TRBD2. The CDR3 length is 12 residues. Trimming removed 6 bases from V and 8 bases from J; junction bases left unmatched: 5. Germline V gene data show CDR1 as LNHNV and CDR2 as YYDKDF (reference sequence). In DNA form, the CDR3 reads TGTGCCACCAGTAACGGACTAGCGAAGCAGTACTTC. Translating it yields CATSNGLAKQYF.

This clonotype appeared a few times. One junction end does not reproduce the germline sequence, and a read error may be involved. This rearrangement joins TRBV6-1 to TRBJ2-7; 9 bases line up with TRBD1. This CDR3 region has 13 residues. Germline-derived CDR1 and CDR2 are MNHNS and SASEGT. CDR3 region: CASSEGQGLEQYF. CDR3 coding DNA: TGTGCCAGCAGCGAAGGACAGGGGCTCGAGCAGTACTTC.

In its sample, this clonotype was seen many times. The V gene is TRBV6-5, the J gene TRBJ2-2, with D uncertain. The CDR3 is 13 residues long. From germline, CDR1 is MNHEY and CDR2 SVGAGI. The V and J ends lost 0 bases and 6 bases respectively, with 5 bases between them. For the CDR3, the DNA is TGTGCCAGCAGTTACTCTTGGGCCGGGGAGCTGTTTTTT. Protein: CASSYSWAGELFF.

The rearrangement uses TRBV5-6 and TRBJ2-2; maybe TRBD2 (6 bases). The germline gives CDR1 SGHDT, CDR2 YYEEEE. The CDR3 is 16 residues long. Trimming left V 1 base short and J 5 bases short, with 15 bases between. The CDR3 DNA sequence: TGTGCCAGCAGCTTGCTTGCGGGAAAGGGAACCGGGGAGCTGTTTTTT. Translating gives CASSLLAGKGTGELFF. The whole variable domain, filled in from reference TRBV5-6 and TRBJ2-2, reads DAGVTQSPTHLIKTRGQQVTLRCSPKSGHDTVSWYQQALGQGPQFIFQYYEEEERQRGNFPDRFSGHQFPNYSSELNVNALLLGDSALYLCASSLLAGKGTGELFFGEGSRLTVL.

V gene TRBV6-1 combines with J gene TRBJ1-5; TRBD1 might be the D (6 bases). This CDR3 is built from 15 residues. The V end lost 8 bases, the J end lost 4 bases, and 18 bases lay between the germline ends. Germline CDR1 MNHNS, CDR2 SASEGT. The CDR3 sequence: CASVQGGGRNQPQHF. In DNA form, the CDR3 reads TGTGCCAGCGTCCAAGGTGGGGGCAGGAATCAGCCCCAGCATTTT.

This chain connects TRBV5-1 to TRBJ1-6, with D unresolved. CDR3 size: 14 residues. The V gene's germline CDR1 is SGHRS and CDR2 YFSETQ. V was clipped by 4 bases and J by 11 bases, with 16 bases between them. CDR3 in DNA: TGCGCCAGCAGCAGAGTTAACGCGAATCCACCCCTCCACTTT. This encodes CASSRVNANPPLHF.

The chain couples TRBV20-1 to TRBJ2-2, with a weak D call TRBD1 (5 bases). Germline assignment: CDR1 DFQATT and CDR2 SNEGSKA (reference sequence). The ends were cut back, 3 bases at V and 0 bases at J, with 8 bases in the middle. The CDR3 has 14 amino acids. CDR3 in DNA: TGCAGTGCTAGTAGCAGGGCGAACACCGGGGAGCTGTTTTTT. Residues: CSASSRANTGELFF.